The 13 T cell receptor beta chains given below trace back to one sample, sequenced in a study of T cell repertoires in cytomegalovirus infection. TCRdb reanalysed the reads using MiXCR and keeps one entry per CDR3 protein. The sample yields approximately 500,000 distinct CDR3 sequences, 16% seen once. Material for sequencing was CD8+ T cells from PBMCs. These receptor sequences come from a human donor in good health (CMV status not recorded). Some clones in this sample may be carry-over from other donors' samples.

The sample holds a few counts of this clonotype. The chain joins TRBV11-2 to TRBJ2-2, with 7 bases matching TRBD2. There are 15 residues in the CDR3. Germline CDR1 SGHAT, CDR2 FQNNGV. V dropped 3 bases and J dropped 1; count of bases not matched to a gene: 2. The CDR3 sequence: CASSFKRENTGELFF. In DNA, the CDR3 is TGTGCCAGCAGCTTCAAGCGGGAGAACACCGGGGAGCTGTTTTTT.

This chain links TRBV2 with TRBJ1-1; tentative D call: TRBD1 (5 bases). With 3 bases removed from V and 4 bases from J, the gap between germline ends came to 12 bases. The CDR3 is made up of 14 amino acids. Germline V gene lookup returns CDR1 SNHLY and CDR2 FYNNEI. CDR3 in amino acids: CASSDSGGSTEAFF. The CDR3 DNA follows: TGTGCCAGCAGTGATTCGGGGGGTAGCACTGAAGCTTTCTTT.

This clonotype was observed a handful of times. The CDR3 bases are TGTGCCAGCAGTGAGACAGGGGGCGCAGGCTACGAGCAGTACTTC. Amino acids: CASSETGGAGYEQYF. The chain combines TRBV6-1 with TRBJ2-7; 10 bases align to TRBD1. J was trimmed by 3 bases and V by 3 bases; bases with no gene match: 5. Per the germline V gene, CDR1 is MNHNS and CDR2 is SASEGT. The CDR3 runs to 15 residues.

V usage is TRBV6-2 or TRBV6-3 and J usage is TRBJ2-7; D possibly corresponds to TRBD1 (5 bases). CDR1 and CDR2 from the germline V gene are MNHEY and SVGEGT. The CDR3 consists of 13 residues. V shed 5 bases and J shed 3 bases, with 11 bases lying between them. CDR3 amino acids: CASSPLDNYEQYF. DNA for the CDR3: TGTGCCAGCAGTCCCCTGGACAACTACGAGCAGTACTTC.

The J gene is TRBJ2-1, the V gene TRBV6-1, with 7 positions matching TRBD1. The CDR3 is 17 amino acids. Losses at the gene ends were 4 bases for V and 4 bases for J; bases not matched to a gene: 13. Germline assignment: CDR1 MNHNS and CDR2 SASEGT. The CDR3 DNA reads TGTGCCAGCAGTGGTCTCACGAGGGGGCTAACTTACAATGAGCAGTTCTTC. This translates into CASSGLTRGLTYNEQFF.

This clonotype came up many times. The J gene is TRBJ2-5, the V gene TRBV6-1; D is unresolved. CDR1 and CDR2 (germline): MNHNS, SASEGT. CDR3 size: 16 residues. Trimming stripped 2 bases from V and 2 bases from J, with 15 bases between. Here the CDR3 DNA reads TGTGCCAGCAGTGAAATAGAGGATTTACCTCAAGAGACCCAGTACTTC. Encoded protein: CASSEIEDLPQETQYF.

The rearrangement links TRBV6-1 to TRBJ2-3; D is perhaps TRBD2 (6 bases). Deletions cut 5 bases from V and 0 bases from J, with 12 bases between. The CDR3 extends over 15 amino acids. Germline CDR1 and CDR2: MNHNS and SASEGT. This CDR3 is CASSQTAGSTDTQYF. CDR3 DNA sequence: TGTGCCAGCAGTCAGACAGCGGGTAGCACAGATACGCAGTATTTT.

The genes are TRBV29-1 and TRBJ2-7; D is ambiguous. Germline lookup yields CDR1 SQVTM and CDR2 ANQGSEA. The length of the CDR3 is 13 residues. V lost 5 bases and J lost 2, with 13 bases in between. The CDR3, as DNA: TGCAGCGTTATCGGGTCTCAAGCCTACGAGCAGTACTTC. Translating it yields CSVIGSQAYEQYF.

For this clonotype: A much larger clone sits a single nucleotide away, making a read error possible. The J gene is TRBJ2-7, the V gene TRBV28, with no clear D. The CDR3 consists of 17 residues. Trimming left V 7 bases short and J 2 bases short, with 24 bases between. Germline V gene lookup returns CDR1 MDHEN and CDR2 SYDVKM. In DNA form, the CDR3 reads TGTGCCAGCACCTTCCAGCTATCAGGCGAGACCACCTACGAGCAGTACTTC. This codes for CASTFQLSGETTYEQYF.

This clonotype was found many times. This chain joins TRBV28 and TRBJ2-1, with a possible D match to TRBD2 (7 bases). The germline V gene has CDR1 MDHEN and CDR2 SYDVKM. The CDR3 sequence is 15 residues long. Trimming stripped 4 bases from V and 5 bases from J, with 15 bases between. The CDR3 loop is CASSSWREGDNEQFF. The CDR3, as DNA: TGTGCCAGCAGTTCCTGGAGGGAGGGGGACAATGAGCAGTTCTTC.

This clonotype appeared a few times. The chain is built from TRBV12-5 and TRBJ2-5; 8 nucleotides line up with TRBD1. Germline CDR1 LGHNT, CDR2 FRNRAP. After removal of 0 bases from V and 1 base from J, the junction contained 4 bases not matched to a gene. CDR3 length: 16 residues. Here the CDR3 DNA reads TGTGCTAGTGGTTTGGTACTGGACAGGGTCCAAGAGACCCAGTACTTC. Amino acids: CASGLVLDRVQETQYF. Full variable domain (remainder filled in from reference TRBV12-5 and TRBJ2-5): DARVTQTPRHKVTEMGQEVTMRCQPILGHNTVFWYRQTMMQGLELLAYFRNRAPLDDSGMPKDRFSAEMPDATLATLKIQPSEPRDSAVYFCASGLVLDRVQETQYFGPGTRLLVL.

The CDR3 DNA reads as TGTGCCAGCAGTTTCCGGACAGCGGGGGAGCAGTACTTC. It yields the protein CASSFRTAGEQYF. V is TRBV27 and J is TRBJ2-7; D might be TRBD2 (7 bases). Germline values: CDR1 MNHEY, CDR2 SMNVEV (reference sequence). The ends were cut back, 3 bases at V and 7 bases at J, with 13 bases in the middle. The CDR3 covers 13 residues.

This clonotype was counted at least ten times. This chain links TRBV12-3 or TRBV12-4 with TRBJ1-3, with 11 bases identical to TRBD1. This CDR3 is 17 amino acids long. V lost 6 bases, J lost 0 bases, and 7 bases stayed unmatched. The CDR3 is CASSTRDRGISGNTIYF. The CDR3 DNA reads TGTGCCAGCAGCACTAGGGACAGGGGGATCTCTGGAAACACCATATATTTT.